Below, one T cell receptor (beta chain) is given with its context. This entry is derived from a study of blood T cell repertoires in COVID-19. Method: immunoSEQ multiplex PCR; TCRdb's copy keeps in-frame clones and lacks some. This sample has over 150,000 clones, with 70% to 85% found just once. Germline V lookup: CDR1 MNHNY, CDR2 SVGAGI (reference sequence). J was trimmed by 5 bases and V by 5 bases; bases with no gene match: 12. The CDR3 is 17 amino acids. Sequencing input: peripheral blood. The chain is built from TRBV6-6 and TRBJ1-4; TRBD1 aligns across 9 bases. This clonotype was obtained from a woman aged 55-69 years with acute or convalescent COVID-19. DNA of the CDR3: TGTGCCAGCAGTCCTGGGACAGGGTTCGGGGTCAATGAAAAACTGTTTTTT. Its translation is CASSPGTGFGVNEKLFF.